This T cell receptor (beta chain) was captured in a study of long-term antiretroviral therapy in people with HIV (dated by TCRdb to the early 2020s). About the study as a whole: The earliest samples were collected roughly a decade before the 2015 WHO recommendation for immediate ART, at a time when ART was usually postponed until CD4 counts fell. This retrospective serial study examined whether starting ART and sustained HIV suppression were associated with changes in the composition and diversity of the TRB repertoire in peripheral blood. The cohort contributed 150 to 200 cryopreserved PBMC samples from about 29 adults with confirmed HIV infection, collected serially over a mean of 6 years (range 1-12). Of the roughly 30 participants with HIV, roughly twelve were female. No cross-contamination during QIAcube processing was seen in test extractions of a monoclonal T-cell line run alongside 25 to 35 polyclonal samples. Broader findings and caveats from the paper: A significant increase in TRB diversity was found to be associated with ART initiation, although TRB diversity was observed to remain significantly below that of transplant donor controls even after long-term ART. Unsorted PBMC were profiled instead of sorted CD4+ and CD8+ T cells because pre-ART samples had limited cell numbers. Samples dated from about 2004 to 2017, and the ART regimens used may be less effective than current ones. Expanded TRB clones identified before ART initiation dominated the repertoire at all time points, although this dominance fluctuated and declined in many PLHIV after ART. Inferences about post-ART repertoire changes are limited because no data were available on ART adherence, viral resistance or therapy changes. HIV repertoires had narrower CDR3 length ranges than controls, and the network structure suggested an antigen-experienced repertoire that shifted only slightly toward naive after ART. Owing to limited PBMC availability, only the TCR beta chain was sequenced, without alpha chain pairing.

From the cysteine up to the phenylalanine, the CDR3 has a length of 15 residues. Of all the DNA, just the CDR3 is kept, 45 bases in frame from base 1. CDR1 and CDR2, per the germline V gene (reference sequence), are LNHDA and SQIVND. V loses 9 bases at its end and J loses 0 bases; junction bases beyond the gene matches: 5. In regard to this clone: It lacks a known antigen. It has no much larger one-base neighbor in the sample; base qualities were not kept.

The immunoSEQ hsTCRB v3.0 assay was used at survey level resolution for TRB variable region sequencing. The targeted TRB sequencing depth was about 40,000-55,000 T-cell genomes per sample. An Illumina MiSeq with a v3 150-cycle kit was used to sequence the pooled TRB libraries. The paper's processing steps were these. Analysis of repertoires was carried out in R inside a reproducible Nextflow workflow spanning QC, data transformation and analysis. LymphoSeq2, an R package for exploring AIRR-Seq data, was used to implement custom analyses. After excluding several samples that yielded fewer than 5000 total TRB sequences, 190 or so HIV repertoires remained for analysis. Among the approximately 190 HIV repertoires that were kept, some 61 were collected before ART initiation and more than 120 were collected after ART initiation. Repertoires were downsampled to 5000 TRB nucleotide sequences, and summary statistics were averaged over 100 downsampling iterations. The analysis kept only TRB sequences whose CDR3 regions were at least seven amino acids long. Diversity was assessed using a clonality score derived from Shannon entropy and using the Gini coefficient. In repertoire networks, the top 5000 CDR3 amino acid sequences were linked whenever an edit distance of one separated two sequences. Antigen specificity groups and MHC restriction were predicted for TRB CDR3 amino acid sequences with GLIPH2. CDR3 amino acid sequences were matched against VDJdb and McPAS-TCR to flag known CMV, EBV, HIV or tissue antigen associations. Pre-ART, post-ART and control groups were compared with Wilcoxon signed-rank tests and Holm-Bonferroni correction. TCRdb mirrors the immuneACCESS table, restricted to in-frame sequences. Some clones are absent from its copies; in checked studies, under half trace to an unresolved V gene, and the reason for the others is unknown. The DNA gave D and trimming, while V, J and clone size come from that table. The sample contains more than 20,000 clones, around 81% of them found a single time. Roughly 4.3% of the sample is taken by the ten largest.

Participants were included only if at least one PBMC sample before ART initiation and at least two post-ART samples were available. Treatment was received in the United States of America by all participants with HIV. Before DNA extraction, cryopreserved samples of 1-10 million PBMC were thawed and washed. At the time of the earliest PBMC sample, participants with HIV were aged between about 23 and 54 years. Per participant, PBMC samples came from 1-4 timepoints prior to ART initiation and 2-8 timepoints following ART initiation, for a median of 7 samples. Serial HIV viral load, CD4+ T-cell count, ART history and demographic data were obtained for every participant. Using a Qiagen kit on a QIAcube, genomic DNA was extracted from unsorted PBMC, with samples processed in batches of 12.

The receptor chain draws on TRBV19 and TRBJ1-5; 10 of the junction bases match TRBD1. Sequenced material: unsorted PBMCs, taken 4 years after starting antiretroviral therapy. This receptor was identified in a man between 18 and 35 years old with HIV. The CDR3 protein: CASRDRGYSNQPQHF. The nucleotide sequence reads TGTGCCAGCCGGGACAGGGGTTATAGCAATCAGCCCCAGCATTTT.